This T cell receptor beta chain was documented in a study of neurological immune-mediated disorders. Whole-study findings and limits: In HTLV-1-associated myelopathy, TCR clonal expansion was greatest, and in multiple sclerosis it was least, below healthy controls.

The length of the CDR3 is 16 residues. Germline-derived CDR1 and CDR2 are SGHRS and YFSETQ. Concerning this clonotype: Its antigen is still unknown. At one boundary the junction diverges from the germline segment, which might be a read error.

The time point here: longitudinal time-point 2. Each CDR3 protein is one row after TCRdb ran MiXCR on the 5' RACE reads. The sample includes some 87,000 distinct CDR3 sequences, around 6% of them seen just once. The specimen was PBMCs. This receptor was taken from a woman aged 60-75 years with multiple sclerosis. The chain recombines TRBV5-1 with TRBJ2-2, with a tentative D call TRBD2 (6 bases). Written as DNA, the CDR3 is TGCGCCAGCAGCTTGGCCGGAGGGCCGAATACCGGGGAGCTGTTTTTT. As protein: CASSLAGGPNTGELFF.